These 27 T cell receptor beta chains were all obtained from the same sample, sequenced in a study of vaccination and CD4 T cells after COVID-19. Cultured CD4+ T cell DNA was sequenced using the Oncomine TCR Beta short-read assay. Each CDR3 protein is one row after TCRdb ran MiXCR on the PCR reads. The top ten clones hold about 12% of a sample with some 15,000 distinct CDR3 sequences, around 60% of them seen once. Treatment indicated: roughly 10-day PBMC culture with coronavirus spike peptide pools or control peptides (ViraFEST assay). For these receptors, no antigen is known. Input material: CD4+ T cells from blood, cultured in vitro. The receptors were gathered from a human donor who had recovered from COVID-19.

This clonotype was seen a handful of times. The V gene is TRBV20-1, the J gene TRBJ2-1, with 11 bases identical to TRBD1. The CDR3 is 14 amino acids. From germline, CDR1 is DFQATT and CDR2 SNEGSKA (reference sequence). V shed 5 bases, J shed 7 bases, and the junction held 7 bases outside the gene matches. The CDR3 DNA reads as TGCAGTGCTGACGGACAGGGGGCGCTTAATGAGCAGTTCTTC. Translating it yields CSADGQGALNEQFF.

A few counts support this clonotype. The rearrangement joins TRBV19 to TRBJ2-1; D gene ambiguous. This CDR3 comprises 12 residues. V lost 5 bases, J lost 8 bases, and 10 bases lay in between. The germline V gene has CDR1 LNHDA and CDR2 SQIVND (reference sequence). The CDR3: CASSSVRYEQFF. DNA for the CDR3: TGTGCCAGTAGTTCAGTACGCTATGAGCAGTTCTTC.

The V and J genes are TRBV15 and TRBJ2-1; D gene unclear. Germline lookup yields CDR1 LNHNV and CDR2 YYDKDF (reference sequence). V was trimmed by 0 bases and J by 9 bases, leaving 24 bases between them. This CDR3 spans 18 amino acids. The CDR3 protein is CATSRDERRGSRPREQFF. CDR3 in DNA: TGTGCCACCAGCAGAGATGAGCGTCGTGGTAGCAGACCTCGTGAGCAGTTCTTC.

The table lists this clonotype with a few counts. The rearrangement joins TRBV20-1 to TRBJ2-7, with D maybe TRBD2 (6 bases). Trimming removed 3 bases from V and 4 bases from J, with 16 bases in between. The CDR3 extends over 14 amino acids. CDR1 and CDR2 (germline): DFQATT, SNEGSKA (reference sequence). In DNA form, the CDR3 reads TGCAGTGCTAGGACCCCAGGCGGGATGTACGAGCAGTACTTC. This translates into CSARTPGGMYEQYF.

The chain joins TRBV20-1 to TRBJ2-1; 10 nucleotides match TRBD1. CDR3 length: 13 residues. Germline assignment: CDR1 DFQATT and CDR2 SNEGSKA (reference sequence). V was clipped by 6 bases and J by 5 bases; unmatched bases: 4. CDR3 amino acids: CSAMTGGNNEQFF. DNA of the CDR3: TGCAGTGCCATGACAGGGGGCAACAATGAGCAGTTCTTC.

The rearrangement links TRBV20-1 to TRBJ2-6; D unresolved. From germline, CDR1 is DFQATT and CDR2 SNEGSKA (reference sequence). V shed 0 bases and J shed 0 bases, with 6 bases lying between them. This CDR3 is built from 15 residues. CDR3 bases: TGCAGTGCTAGAGAACCGTCCTCTGGGGCCAACGTCCTGACTTTC. As protein: CSAREPSSGANVLTF.

This chain joins TRBV28 and TRBJ1-4; possible D gene TRBD1, 6 bases. Germline loops: CDR1 MDHEN, CDR2 SYDVKM. The CDR3 is 17 residues long. V was pared by 3 bases and J by 4 bases, with 18 bases between. The CDR3 sequence: CASSFERGTEGNEKLFF. In nucleotides, the CDR3 is TGTGCCAGCAGTTTCGAGAGGGGGACTGAGGGTAATGAAAAACTGTTTTTT.

This rearrangement joins TRBV20-1 to TRBJ2-3; 8 bases map to TRBD2. CDR1 DFQATT and CDR2 SNEGSKA come from the germline V gene (reference sequence). CDR3 length: 16 amino acids. The J segment lost 3 bases and the V segment lost 6 bases, leaving 14 bases of the junction unmatched. The CDR3 is CSAQSAGGPTTDTQYF. DNA for the CDR3: TGCAGTGCCCAATCGGCGGGGGGCCCCACGACAGATACGCAGTATTTT.

V is TRBV6-2 or TRBV6-3 and J is TRBJ2-5; no clear D gene. The CDR3 totals 16 residues. Germline loops: CDR1 MNHEY, CDR2 SVGEGT. The V end lost 0 bases, the J end lost 1 base, and 12 bases lay between the germline ends. The CDR3 here is CASSYSPTQPQETQYF. CDR3 bases: TGTGCCAGCAGTTACTCCCCTACTCAACCCCAAGAGACCCAGTACTTC.

This chain links TRBV14 with TRBJ2-5; D gene unclear. This CDR3 region has 13 residues. Germline CDR1 and CDR2: SGHDN and FVKESK. The ends were cut back, 4 bases at V and 5 bases at J, with 11 bases in the middle. The CDR3 here is CASSRSSLETQYF. CDR3 bases: TGTGCCAGCAGCCGGTCGTCCTTGGAGACCCAGTACTTC.

This sequence joins TRBV19 and TRBJ2-3; D unresolved. Germline V CDR1 and CDR2: LNHDA, SQIVND (reference sequence). V lost 2 bases and J 1 base, leaving 4 bases between the germline ends. This CDR3 has 13 amino acids. CDR3 sequence: CASSITRTDTQYF. CDR3 nucleotides: TGTGCCAGTAGTATAACCCGCACAGATACGCAGTATTTT.

The sample holds a few counts of this clonotype. The chain carries TRBV15 and TRBJ2-2; D is ambiguous. The CDR3 consists of 16 residues. Germline V gives CDR1 LNHNV, CDR2 YYDKDF (reference sequence). V lost 2 bases and J lost 4, with 14 bases in between. CDR3 coding DNA: TGTGCCACCAGCAGAATCGTAATAACAACCACCGGGGAGCTGTTTTTT. This encodes CATSRIVITTTGELFF.

This clonotype was found a few times. This chain links TRBV2 with TRBJ1-5, with 8 positions matching TRBD1. Germline loops: CDR1 SNHLY, CDR2 FYNNEI. J lost 7 bases, V lost 4 bases, and 6 bases had no gene match. The CDR3 is 14 amino acids. CDR3 region: CASSGTGRRQPQHF. CDR3 DNA: TGTGCCAGCAGTGGGACAGGGAGACGACAGCCCCAGCATTTT.

The gene calls are TRBV19 and TRBJ1-6; 7 nucleotides match TRBD1. The CDR3 consists of 14 residues. V lost 5 bases to trimming and J lost 4 bases; unmatched junction nucleotides: 2. Germline V CDR1 and CDR2: LNHDA, SQIVND (reference sequence). CDR3 DNA: TGTGCCAGTAGTTCACAGGGGTATAATTCACCCCTCCACTTT. It encodes CASSSQGYNSPLHF.

This chain joins TRBV27 and TRBJ2-1, with a tentative D call TRBD2 (6 bases). This CDR3 region has 16 residues. Trimming pared 4 bases from V and 4 bases from J, leaving 17 bases between. Per the germline V gene, CDR1 is MNHEY and CDR2 is SMNVEV (reference sequence). In DNA form, the CDR3 reads TGTGCCAGCAGTTCCGGGACTTTTCCTTCTTACAATGAGCAGTTCTTC. This sequence encodes CASSSGTFPSYNEQFF.

The CDR3 region is CASSYRPGGLNTGELFF. CDR3 DNA sequence: TGTGCCAGCAGTTACAGGCCAGGGGGATTGAACACCGGGGAGCTGTTTTTT. This sequence joins TRBV6-5 and TRBJ2-2; 7 nucleotides line up with TRBD1. In germline, CDR1 is MNHEY, CDR2 SVGAGI. The ends lost 2 bases at V and 1 base at J; junction bases unmatched: 7. CDR3 length: 17 amino acids.

The chain has TRBV20-1 and TRBJ2-1; TRBD2 might be the D (5 bases). The V and J ends lost 3 bases and 0 bases respectively, with 15 bases between them. Germline V gene lookup returns CDR1 DFQATT and CDR2 SNEGSKA (reference sequence). This CDR3 contains 16 residues. Here the CDR3 reads CSARREQRPSYNEQFF. The CDR3 DNA follows: TGCAGTGCTAGGAGGGAGCAACGGCCCTCCTACAATGAGCAGTTCTTC.

CDR3 nucleotides: TGTGCCAGCAGCTCAGGGGTCACCTGGGGGGTGAACACTGAAGCTTTCTTT. As protein: CASSSGVTWGVNTEAFF. The chain is built from TRBV21-1 and TRBJ1-1; TRBD1, the table's D call, lacks a check against the DNA. TRBV21-1 has pseudogene status. The length of the CDR3 is 17 residues.

The chain uses TRBV7-2 and TRBJ2-7; 8 bases line up with TRBD2. The CDR3 covers 14 residues. Unmatched junction bases numbered 12, after V lost 7 bases and J lost 7 bases. Germline loops: CDR1 SGHTA, CDR2 FQGNSA. The CDR3 bases are TGTGCCAGCAATAACGGGAGGGATGAGCGAGAGCAGTACTTC. Amino acids: CASNNGRDEREQYF.

This clonotype was seen just once. This rearrangement joins TRBV7-9 to TRBJ2-7; 9 bases fit TRBD1. The germline gives CDR1 SEHNR, CDR2 FQNEAQ (reference sequence). Trimming took 5 bases from V and 5 from J; bases not matched to a gene: 4. This CDR3 contains 13 residues. The CDR3 loop is CASSVGTGNEQYF. As DNA, the CDR3 is TGTGCCAGCAGCGTAGGGACAGGGAACGAGCAGTACTTC.

In its sample, this clonotype was seen a few times. The chain links TRBV30 to TRBJ2-7, with D unresolved. V was clipped by 1 base and J by 6 bases, with 16 bases between them. The CDR3 covers 14 residues. CDR1 GTSNPN and CDR2 SVGIG come from the germline V gene (reference sequence). This CDR3 is CAWSATDVLGEQYF. CDR3 coding DNA: TGTGCCTGGAGTGCTACGGACGTCCTCGGCGAGCAGTACTTC.

This clonotype was counted between two and nine times. The rearrangement links TRBV6-1 to TRBJ1-2; a possible D gene is TRBD1 (5 bases). The CDR3 has 12 residues. V was clipped by 10 bases and J by 5 bases, with 14 bases between them. Germline CDR1 is MNHNS and CDR2 is SASEGT. As DNA, the CDR3 is TGTGCCACCCTGATAAGGGGTTATGGCTACACCTTC. Its protein product is CATLIRGYGYTF.

The chain links TRBV20-1 to TRBJ2-1; 8 bases line up with TRBD2. Trimming took 5 bases from V and 3 from J; bases not matched to a gene: 9. The CDR3 has 15 residues. Per the germline V gene, CDR1 is DFQATT and CDR2 is SNEGSKA (reference sequence). The CDR3 DNA follows: TGCAGTGCTGGACCTACCGGGAGGGACTACAATGAGCAGTTCTTC. The encoded protein is CSAGPTGRDYNEQFF.

In this sample, this clonotype turned up a few times. This chain links TRBV6-1 with TRBJ2-5; D is unresolved. CDR1 is MNHNS, CDR2 SASEGT, per germline. V lost 6 bases to trimming and J lost 2 bases, with 4 bases between them. There are 11 residues in the CDR3. DNA of the CDR3: TGTGCCAGCAGCCCACAAGAGACCCAGTACTTC. This gives the protein CASSPQETQYF.

This rearrangement joins TRBV7-9 to TRBJ2-1, with 9 bases fitting TRBD2. V trimming: 7 bases; J trimming: 9 bases; junction bases outside the gene matches: 22. The V gene's germline CDR1 is SEHNR and CDR2 FQNEAQ (reference sequence). CDR3 length equals 18 residues. The CDR3 region is CASTPRSSGRKFRAEQFF. As DNA, the CDR3 is TGTGCCAGCACCCCTCGGTCAAGCGGGAGGAAATTTAGGGCTGAGCAGTTCTTC.

J is TRBJ2-1 and V is TRBV19; no clear D gene. The ends were cut back, 4 bases at V and 6 bases at J, with 13 bases in the middle. CDR1 and CDR2 (germline): LNHDA, SQIVND (reference sequence). The CDR3 totals 14 residues. The CDR3 DNA is TGTGCCAGTAGTACCACAGTCAACTTCAATGAGCAGTTCTTC. This gives the protein CASSTTVNFNEQFF.

This clonotype was detected only a few times. The J gene is TRBJ2-3, the V gene TRBV6-2 or TRBV6-3; D call uncertain. The CDR3 is 15 residues long. V lost 2 bases and J 1 base, leaving 10 bases between the germline ends. The germline V gene has CDR1 MNHEY and CDR2 SVGEGT. As DNA, the CDR3 is TGTGCCAGCAGTTACAGTTTTGTGCGCACAGATACGCAGTATTTT. Protein product: CASSYSFVRTDTQYF.